This TCR beta chain was documented in a study of shared T cell receptors in the human thymus (TCRdb year 2021). About the investigation overall: The study investigated the way shared, self-reactive T-cell receptor alpha chains are produced in the human thymus.

V drops 6 bases and J drops 6 bases, leaving 12 bases in between. CDR1 and CDR2 (LNHDA, SQIVND) derive from the germline V gene (reference sequence). The CDR3 runs 13 residues from the cysteine to the phenylalanine. The kept DNA is CDR3 alone, 39 bases in frame from the first base. Receptor libraries were prepared by the immunoSEQ multiplex PCR assay. TCRdb obtained this table from immuneACCESS and retained in-frame rearrangements with V and J assigned. These tables miss some clones; where compared with another copy, unresolved V genes account for less than half of the shortfall, and the remainder is unexplained. The sample includes under 700,000 clones, with around 82% observed a single time. The biggest ten clones account for roughly 0.013% of the sample. On this clone: Its antigen target is currently unknown. No base qualities exist here, and no much larger clone lies one base off it.

A further study also used this sample, focusing on human thymus T cells. The second paper further reports: In Finland, the donors were immunologically healthy infants who were having open corrective cardiac surgery for congenital heart defects. Thymus tissue was collected as surgical resects that were removed during corrective cardiac surgery. V and J gene segment usage appeared biased in both thymic and peripheral blood repertoires. The related research reported highly overlapping thymic TCR repertoires among unrelated individuals. The study characterized TCR alpha and beta repertoires from under 10 infant thymus samples and four related peripheral blood samples. Donor ages ranged from roughly 6 to 250 days, and the cohort comprised about six male and a couple of female infants. Thymocytes were freed from the tissue by mechanical means and kept at -70 degrees C as pellets of roughly 9.5-31 million cells. A QIAsymphony instrument was used to extract genomic DNA from the frozen cell pellets. The immunoSEQ multiplex PCR assay was used to amplify the TCRB and TCRAD loci from a standardized quantity of quality-controlled genomic DNA. The V(D)J region was spanned by amplicons of a length sufficient to cover the CDR3 and to identify V and J genes. Through the commercial immunoSEQ service, the amplicons were sequenced on an Illumina platform. Primer bias and sequencing errors were corrected as previously described, and TCRAD and TCRB were defined on the basis of the IMGT database. Analysis of the repertoires was done with immunoSEQ Analyzer 3.0 and VDJTools and included basic statistics, V/J segment usage, diversity estimates, rarefaction and pairwise overlap. Chao1, ChaoE, Efron-Thisted, Shannon and inverse Simpson indices were used to estimate diversity, which was also estimated on datasets down-sampled to the smallest sample. Repertoire overlap was determined by strict matching of CDR3 nucleotide sequence, V gene and J gene, and Jaccard-based multidimensional scaling clustering was applied. On average, thymus samples gave roughly 800,000 unique TCRB clonotypes, whereas blood samples gave roughly 84,000.

The chain links TRBV19 with TRBJ2-1; possibly the D gene is TRBD2, per 6 matching bases. This clonotype was obtained from a boy in the first two years of life with a congenital heart defect. Donor details come from another sample of the same person, matched by shared clones. The material sequenced was thymocytes. In nucleotide form, the sequence is TGTGCCAGTAGACGGACTATGTTCAATGAGCAGTTCTTC. It encodes CASRRTMFNEQFF.